The rows below give T cell receptor beta chains drawn from one sample of a study of PD-1 blockade in classical Hodgkin lymphoma. TCRdb's copy holds only in-frame clones and misses some; the assay was immunoSEQ multiplex PCR. This table holds roughly 20,000 clones, around 80% found once. The sequences come from peripheral blood mononuclear cells (PBMCs), collected before the fourth cycle of nivolumab. These TCRs come from a human donor with classical Hodgkin lymphoma. Each CDR3 is given with its conserved first and last residue. The D gene is left open where the match is weak. The size of a clone is reported for some rows only, either as once, few or many, or as a class for expanded clones.

abundance | d_gene | j_gene | v_gene | CDR3nt | CDR3aa
. | TRBD1 | TRBJ2-3 | TRBV15 | TGTGCCACCAGCAGGGACAGGTGGAGGTCAGATACGCAGTATTTT | CATSRDRWRSDTQYF
. | . | TRBJ2-2 | TRBV30 | TGTGCCTGGAGTGATCGGGGCACCGGGGAGCTGTTTTTT | CAWSDRGTGELFF
. | TRBD1 | TRBJ2-1 | TRBV6-5 | TGTGCCAGCAGAGACACAGGGGGAGGTGAGCAGTTCTTC | CASRDTGGGEQFF
. | TRBD1 | TRBJ2-7 | TRBV7-4 | TGTGCCAGCAGCCCAGGACAGGCCTTAGGCTACGAGCAGTACTTC | CASSPGQALGYEQYF
few | . | TRBJ2-3 | TRBV9 | TGTGCCAGCAGCGCCGCCTGGGACGCCAGAGGCACAGATACGCAGTATTTT | CASSAAWDARGTDTQYF
. | TRBD1 | TRBJ1-1 | TRBV10-3 | TGTGCCATCGGGGACAGGAAGAACACTGAAGCTTTCTTT | CAIGDRKNTEAFF
. | . | TRBJ2-3 | TRBV19 | TGTGCCAGTAGTATTCGGGGTCCCACAGATACGCAGTATTTT | CASSIRGPTDTQYF
. | TRBD1 | TRBJ2-7 | TRBV11-2 | TGTGCCAGCAGCTTAGACTACAGGGGTAACGAGCAGTACTTC | CASSLDYRGNEQYF
. | . | TRBJ2-2 | TRBV10-3 | TGTGCCATCAGACGAGTGGGGGGGAACACCGGGGAGCTGTTTTTT | CAIRRVGGNTGELFF
once | TRBD2 | TRBJ2-1 | TRBV13 | TGTGCCAGCAGTTTAGAGCGGGTCCAGCGGGGGTTAAGTGAGCAGTTCTTC | CASSLERVQRGLSEQFF
once | TRBD2 | TRBJ2-2 | TRBV5-4 | TGTGCCAGCAGCCAAAGCGAATCTAGCGGGAGTTTGAACACCGGGGAGCTGTTTTTT | CASSQSESSGSLNTGELFF
. | . | TRBJ2-2 | TRBV7-9 | TGTGCCAGCAGCTCACGTCGGGGGGCGGCGAACACCGGGGAGCTGTTTTTT | CASSSRRGAANTGELFF
. | TRBD1 | TRBJ1-2 | TRBV19 | TGTGCCAGTAGTAGGACAGGGGGCCAATCGTATGGCTACACCTTC | CASSRTGGQSYGYTF
. | . | TRBJ1-1 | TRBV7-9 | TGTGCCAGCAGCTTAGGATCCTGGAACCCGAACACTGAAGCTTTCTTT | CASSLGSWNPNTEAFF
. | . | TRBJ2-7 | TRBV7-8 | TGTGCCAGCAGCTGGGGTCGGGGCCCCTACGAGCAGTACTTC | CASSWGRGPYEQYF
. | . | TRBJ1-1 | TRBV7-3 | TGTGCCAGCAGCGAGGGACCGATGAACACTGAAGCTTTCTTT | CASSEGPMNTEAFF
few | TRBD1 | TRBJ2-1 | TRBV29-1 | TGCAGCGTTGGGATTTTACACAGGGGGCATTTATACAATGAGCAGTTCTTC | CSVGILHRGHLYNEQFF
. | . | TRBJ1-5 | TRBV19 | TGTGCCAGTAGCTTCCTCGGCCAGCCCCAGCATTTT | CASSFLGQPQHF
. | . | TRBJ1-2 | TRBV7-2 | TGTGCCAGCAGCTTAGGGCAGCAGAACTATGGCTACACCTTC | CASSLGQQNYGYTF
few | TRBD2 | TRBJ2-2 | TRBV4-2 | TGTGCCAGCAGCCAAAGCGAATCTAGCGGGAGTTTGAACACCGGGGAGCTGTTTTTT | CASSQSESSGSLNTGELFF
. | TRBD1 | TRBJ1-4 | TRBV4-3 | TGCGCCAGCAGCCAAGATTCCCGGACAGGGGGCATAAATGAAAAACTGTTTTTT | CASSQDSRTGGINEKLFF
. | . | TRBJ2-3 | TRBV5-1 | TGCGCCAGCAGCGCACCGGGCCTCGGGGACACAGATACGCAGTATTTT | CASSAPGLGDTDTQYF
few | TRBD1 | TRBJ2-5 | TRBV19 | TGTGCCAGTAGTATTAGAGGGACAGGGAAGAACCAAGAGACCCAGTACTTC | CASSIRGTGKNQETQYF
. | . | TRBJ2-7 | TRBV5-6 | TGTGCCAGCAGCTTGGGGGACAACTCCTACGAGCAGTACTTC | CASSLGDNSYEQYF
. | . | TRBJ1-1 | TRBV6-1 | TGTGCCAGCACCGCAATCGGGGGCACTGAAGCTTTCTTT | CASTAIGGTEAFF
. | . | TRBJ1-6 | TRBV15 | TGTGCCACCAGCAGAGCGACAGCGAATTCACCCCTCCACTTT | CATSRATANSPLHF
. | . | TRBJ1-1 | TRBV6-6 | TGTGCCAGCAGGGTTCAGGGGTTGAACACTGAAGCTTTCTTT | CASRVQGLNTEAFF
. | TRBD2 | TRBJ2-1 | TRBV6-5 | TGTGCCAGCAGCCCCGGGACTAGCGGGTACAATGAGCAGTTCTTC | CASSPGTSGYNEQFF
. | TRBD1 | TRBJ1-1 | TRBV7-2 | TGTGCCAGCAGCTTGGCAGGGGGTTTGAACACTGAAGCTTTCTTT | CASSLAGGLNTEAFF
. | TRBD1 | TRBJ2-2 | TRBV29-1 | TGCAGCGTGGGATCGGGACAGTCAACCGGGGAGCTGTTTTTT | CSVGSGQSTGELFF
. | . | TRBJ2-1 | TRBV20-1 | TGCAGTGCACCTTTCAATGAGCAGTTCTTC | CSAPFNEQFF
. | . | TRBJ1-6 | TRBV6-1 | TGTGCCAGCAGTGGAGCACGAGGACAGCTTTACTATTCACCCCTCCACTTT | CASSGARGQLYYSPLHF